Sequencing of this T cell receptor (beta chain) was carried out in a study of CD8+ T cells in alopecia areata (dated by TCRdb to 2016 to 2019). Notes on the research overall: The treated patients, all with moderate-to-severe alopecia areata, were enrolled in an open-label pilot trial of oral tofacitinib given at 5 to 10 mg twice daily. immunoSEQ multiplex PCR using 35 Vbeta forward primers and 13 Jbeta reverse primers was used to amplify TCRbeta CDR3 regions. Tofacitinib was given for 6 to 18 months, followed by 6 months of follow-up off drug to assess delayed response and recurrence. Tofacitinib-treated patients had biopsies at baseline and at 4 and 24 weeks of treatment, with a later scalp biopsy in several patients. In humans, TCRbeta sequencing was performed on scalp tissue and on sorted CD4+ and CD8+ peripheral blood T cells from healthy controls and from patients with patchy or totalis/universalis alopecia areata. The SALT score, which quantifies the percentage of affected scalp surface area, was used to measure disease severity in treated patients. RNA came from the PAXgene miRNA kit for fixed scalp, the miRNeasy kit for PBMCs, and the RNeasy kit for mouse skin. Clonality in the scalp was compared among normal scalp (n=4), patchy alopecia areata scalp (n=8), and alopecia totalis/universalis scalp (n=8). High-throughput TCRbeta sequencing was used to examine T cell clonal expansion in alopecia areata in both the C3H/HeJ mouse model and human patients.

The paper's findings and limits, for the study overall: Scalp TCR repertoire analysis is complicated because resident alphabeta T cells in normal human skin are also sequenced, whereas mouse skin is dominated by gammadelta T cells. Shared TCR sequences between patients were less evident than in mice, which may be partly attributable to HLA diversity in the patient population. Scalp clonality and the number of expanded CD8+ clones among the top 100 scalp clones were significantly decreased by tofacitinib. Compared with normal scalp, lesional scalp had higher clonality and more expanded CD8+ clones, particularly in alopecia totalis/universalis, a pattern that suggests antigenic drive. Because the treated cohort was small and had only one nonresponder, larger studies are needed to examine links between baseline CD8+ expansion and response. Many expanded lesional clones were found to persist in scalp and blood during tofacitinib treatment, and relapse after treatment cessation may be partly explained by this persistence.

The library was built by means of the immunoSEQ multiplex PCR assay. For TCR sequencing, RNA was extracted from every sample and reverse transcribed into cDNA to serve as template. First-strand cDNA was synthesized with SuperScript III using a 2:1 mix of oligo-dT and random hexamers. Amplification bias was assessed with a synthetic immune receptor repertoire, and residual bias was removed computationally. Turning to the authors' computational methods: Raw reads were preprocessed to remove errors, and CDR3 was defined by IMGT conventions from the conserved cysteine to phenylalanine. Clonality was calculated as 1 minus Shannon entropy normalized by log2 of the number of productive unique TCRs. Whether scalp clones were CD4 or CD8 was inferred by matching scalp TCRbeta sequences against CD4 and CD8 repertoires sorted from blood. In its TCRdb copy, this immuneACCESS table keeps in-frame sequences only and misses some clones. Where compared with another copy, unresolved V genes explain less than half of these, and the others have no known cause. Clone size and the V and J calls come from that table; the DNA yielded D and trimming. The sample table lists over 120,000 clones, 45% to 60% of them with a count of one. 15% to 20% of the sample comes from the top ten.

This specimen's time point label, per the study, means: four to five weeks on oral tofacitinib. This specimen's treatment or condition label, per the study, means: oral pan-JAK inhibitor, 5-10 mg twice daily. Peripheral blood and lesional scalp punch biopsies were obtained from patients with alopecia areata. PBMCs were isolated by density centrifugation and stained for CD3, CD4 and CD8, after which CD4+ and CD8+ T cells were sorted on a FACSAria. As concerns this clone: This receptor's antigen is unknown. Base qualities are not provided; no much larger clone lies one nucleotide away.

The sequenced sample was CD8+ T cells sorted from blood, obtained at week 4, from a patient treated with tofacitinib. This sequence originates from a human donor with alopecia areata.

In nucleotide form, the sequence is TGTGCCATGCGCGAGGGACAGGGATTTAGCACAGATACGCAGTATTTT. Translation gives CAMREGQGFSTDTQYF. The chain is assembled from TRBV2 and TRBJ2-3, with 9 junctional bases fitting TRBD1. The CDR3 starts with the cysteine, ends with the phenylalanine, and has 16 residues. This entry keeps only the CDR3 DNA: 48 bases, framed from base 1. Looking up the germline V gene yields CDR1 SNHLY and CDR2 FYNNEI. V ends up 10 bases short and J 0 bases short, with an unmatched junction base count of 11. Where the CDR3 stops, the reference TRBV2 and TRBJ2-3 genes take over; the full variable domain is EPEVTQTPSHQVTQMGQEVILRCVPISNHLYFYWYRQILGQKVEFLVSFYNNEISEKSEIFDDQFSVERPDGSNFTLKIRSTKLEDSAMYFCAMREGQGFSTDTQYFGPGTRLTVL.